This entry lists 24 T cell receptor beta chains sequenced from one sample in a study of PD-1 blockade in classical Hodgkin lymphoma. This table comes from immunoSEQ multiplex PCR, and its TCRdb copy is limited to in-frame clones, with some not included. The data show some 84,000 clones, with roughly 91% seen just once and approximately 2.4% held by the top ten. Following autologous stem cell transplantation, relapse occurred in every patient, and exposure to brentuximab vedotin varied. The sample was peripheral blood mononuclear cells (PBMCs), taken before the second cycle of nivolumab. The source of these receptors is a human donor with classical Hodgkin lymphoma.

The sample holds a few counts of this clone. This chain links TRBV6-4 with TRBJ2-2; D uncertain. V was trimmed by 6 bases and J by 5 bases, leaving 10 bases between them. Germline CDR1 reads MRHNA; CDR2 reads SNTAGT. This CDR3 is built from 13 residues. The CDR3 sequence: CASSLGLTGELFF. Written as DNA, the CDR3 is TGTGCCAGCAGCCTTGGCCTAACCGGGGAGCTGTTTTTT.

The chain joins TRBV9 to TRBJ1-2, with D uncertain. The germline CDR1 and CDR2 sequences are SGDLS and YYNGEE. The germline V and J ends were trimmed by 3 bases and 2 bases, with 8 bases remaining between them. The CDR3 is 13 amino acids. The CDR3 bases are TGTGCCAGCAGCGCCGGACGGAACTATGGCTACACCTTC. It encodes CASSAGRNYGYTF.

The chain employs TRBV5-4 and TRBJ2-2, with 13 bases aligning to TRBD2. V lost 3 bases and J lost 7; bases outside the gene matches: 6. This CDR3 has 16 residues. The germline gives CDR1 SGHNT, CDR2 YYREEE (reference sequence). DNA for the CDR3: TGTGCCAGCAGCTCGGGGAGGACTAGCGGGAGCGGGGAGCTGTTTTTT. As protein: CASSSGRTSGSGELFF.

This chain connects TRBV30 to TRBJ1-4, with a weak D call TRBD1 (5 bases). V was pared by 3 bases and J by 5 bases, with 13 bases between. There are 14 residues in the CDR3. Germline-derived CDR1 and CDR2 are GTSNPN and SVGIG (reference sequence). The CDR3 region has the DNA TGTGCCTGGAGGCGGGACGTAGCAAATGAAAAACTGTTTTTT. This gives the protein CAWRRDVANEKLFF.

The CDR3 loop is CSVSQGGGSGNTIYF. The CDR3 DNA sequence: TGCAGCGTCTCTCAGGGAGGGGGCTCTGGAAACACCATATATTTT. The rearrangement uses TRBV29-1 and TRBJ1-3; a weak D match, TRBD1 (6 bases). Germline CDR1 is SQVTM and CDR2 is ANQGSEA. The length of the CDR3 is 15 residues. Trimming stripped 6 bases from V and 0 bases from J, with 15 bases between.

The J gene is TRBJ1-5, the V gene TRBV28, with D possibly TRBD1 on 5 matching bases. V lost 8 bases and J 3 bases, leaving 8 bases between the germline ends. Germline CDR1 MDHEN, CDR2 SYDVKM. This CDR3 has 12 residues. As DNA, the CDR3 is TGTGCCAGCCAGGGCCCCAATCAGCCCCAGCATTTT. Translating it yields CASQGPNQPQHF.

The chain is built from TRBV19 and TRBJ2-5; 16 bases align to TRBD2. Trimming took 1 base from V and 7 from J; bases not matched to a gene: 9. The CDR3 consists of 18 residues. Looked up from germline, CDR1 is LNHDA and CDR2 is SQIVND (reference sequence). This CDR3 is CASSIGGTSGRVSATQYF. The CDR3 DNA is TGTGCCAGTAGTATAGGAGGGACTAGCGGGAGGGTTTCCGCGACCCAGTACTTC.

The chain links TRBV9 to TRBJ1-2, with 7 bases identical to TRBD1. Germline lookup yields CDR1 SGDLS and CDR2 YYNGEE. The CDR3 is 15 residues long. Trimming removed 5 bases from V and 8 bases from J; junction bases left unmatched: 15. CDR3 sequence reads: CASRDGQAGISGYTF. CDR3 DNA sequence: TGTGCCAGCAGGGACGGACAGGCCGGGATATCCGGCTACACCTTC.

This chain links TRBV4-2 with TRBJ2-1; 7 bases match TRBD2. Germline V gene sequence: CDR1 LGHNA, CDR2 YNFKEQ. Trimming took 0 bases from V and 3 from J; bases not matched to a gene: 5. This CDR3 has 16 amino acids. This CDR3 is CASSQDGGRVYNEQFF. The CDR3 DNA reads TGTGCCAGCAGCCAAGATGGAGGGAGGGTCTACAATGAGCAGTTCTTC.

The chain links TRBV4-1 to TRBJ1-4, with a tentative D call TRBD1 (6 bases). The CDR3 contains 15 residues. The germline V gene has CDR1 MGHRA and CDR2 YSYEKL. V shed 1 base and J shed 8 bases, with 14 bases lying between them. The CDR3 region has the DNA TGCGCCAGCAGCCAAGGCCAGGGGAGGAAAGAAAAACTGTTTTTT. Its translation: CASSQGQGRKEKLFF.

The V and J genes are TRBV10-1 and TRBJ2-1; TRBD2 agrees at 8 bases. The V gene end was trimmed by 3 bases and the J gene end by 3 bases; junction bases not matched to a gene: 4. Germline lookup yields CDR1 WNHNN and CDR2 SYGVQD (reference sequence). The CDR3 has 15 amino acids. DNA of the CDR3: TGCGCCAGCAGTGAAGCGGGAGTGTTCTACAATGAGCAGTTCTTC. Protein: CASSEAGVFYNEQFF.

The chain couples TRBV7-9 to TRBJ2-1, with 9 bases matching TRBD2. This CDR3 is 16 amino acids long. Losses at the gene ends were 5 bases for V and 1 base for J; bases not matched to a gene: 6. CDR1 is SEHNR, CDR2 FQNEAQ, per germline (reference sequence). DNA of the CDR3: TGTGCCAGCAGCCCACCCCTAGCGGGGTCCTACAATGAGCAGTTCTTC. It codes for CASSPPLAGSYNEQFF.

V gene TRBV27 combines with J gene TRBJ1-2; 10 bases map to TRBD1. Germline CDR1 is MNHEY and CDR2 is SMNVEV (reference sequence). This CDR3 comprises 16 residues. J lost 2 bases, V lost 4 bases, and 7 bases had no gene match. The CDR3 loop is CASSSVLGQGNYGYTF. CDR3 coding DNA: TGTGCCAGCAGTTCCGTTTTGGGACAGGGGAACTATGGCTACACCTTC.

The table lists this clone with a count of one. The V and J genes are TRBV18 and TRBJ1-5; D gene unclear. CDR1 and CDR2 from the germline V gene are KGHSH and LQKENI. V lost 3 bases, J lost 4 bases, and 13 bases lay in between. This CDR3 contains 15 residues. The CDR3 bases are TGTGCCAGCTCACCCCTTGGCGGCCAAAATCAGCCCCAGCATTTT. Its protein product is CASSPLGGQNQPQHF.

The CDR3 DNA sequence: TGTGCCAGCATCCCCAGACAGTACGAGCAGTACTTC. Its protein is CASIPRQYEQYF. The J gene is TRBJ2-7, the V gene TRBV6-1; TRBD1 might be the D (5 bases). The CDR3 sequence is 12 residues long. Germline values: CDR1 MNHNS, CDR2 SASEGT. V lost 7 bases and J 4 bases, leaving 11 bases between the germline ends.

In DNA form, the CDR3 reads TGTGCCAGCAGTCTAACCAGACAGGTGTCCTACGAGCAGTACTTC. It translates to CASSLTRQVSYEQYF. The chain couples TRBV27 to TRBJ2-7, with D maybe TRBD1 (6 bases). The V and J ends lost 5 bases and 1 base respectively, with 15 bases between them. This CDR3 comprises 15 residues. The germline CDR1 and CDR2 sequences are MNHEY and SMNVEV (reference sequence).

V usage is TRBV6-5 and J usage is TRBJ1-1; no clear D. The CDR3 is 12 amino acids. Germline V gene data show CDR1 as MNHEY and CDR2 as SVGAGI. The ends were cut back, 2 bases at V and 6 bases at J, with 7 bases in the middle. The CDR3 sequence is CASSYDRAEAFF. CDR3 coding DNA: TGTGCCAGCAGTTACGATAGAGCTGAAGCTTTCTTT.

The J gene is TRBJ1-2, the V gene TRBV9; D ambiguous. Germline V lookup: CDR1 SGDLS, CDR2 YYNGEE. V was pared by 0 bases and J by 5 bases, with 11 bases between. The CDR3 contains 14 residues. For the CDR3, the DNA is TGTGCCAGCAGCGTAGCTAGTAAAGGGTATGGCTACACCTTC. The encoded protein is CASSVASKGYGYTF.

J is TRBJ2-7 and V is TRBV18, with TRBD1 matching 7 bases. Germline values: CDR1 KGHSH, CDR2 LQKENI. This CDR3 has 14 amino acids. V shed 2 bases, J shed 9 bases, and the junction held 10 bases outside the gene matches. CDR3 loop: CASSPSQGKVGQYF. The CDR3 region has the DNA TGTGCCAGCTCACCATCACAGGGGAAGGTGGGGCAGTACTTC.

CDR3 in amino acids: CASSIDNAGQETQYF. The CDR3 nucleotides read TGTGCCAGTAGTATAGATAACGCCGGGCAAGAGACCCAGTACTTC. J is TRBJ2-5 and V is TRBV19; the D is unclear. The length of the CDR3 is 15 residues. Germline V gene sequence: CDR1 LNHDA, CDR2 SQIVND (reference sequence). The V gene lost 0 bases and the J gene lost 2 bases, with 10 bases spanning the gap.

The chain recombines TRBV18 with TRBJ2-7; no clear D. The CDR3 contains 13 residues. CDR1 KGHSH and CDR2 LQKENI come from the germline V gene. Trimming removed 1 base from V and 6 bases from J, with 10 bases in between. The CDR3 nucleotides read TGTGCCAGCTCACCACAACCCCTCAGCGAGCAGTACTTC. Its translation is CASSPQPLSEQYF. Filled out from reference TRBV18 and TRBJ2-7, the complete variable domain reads NAGVMQNPRHLVRRRGQEARLRCSPMKGHSHVYWYRQLPEEGLKFMVYLQKENIIDESGMPKERFSAEFPKEGPSILRIQQVVRGDSAAYFCASSPQPLSEQYFGPGTRLTVT.

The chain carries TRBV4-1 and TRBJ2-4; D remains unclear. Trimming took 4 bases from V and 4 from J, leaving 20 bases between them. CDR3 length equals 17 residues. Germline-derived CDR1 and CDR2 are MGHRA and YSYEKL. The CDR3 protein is CASSRYPPGSEKNIQYF. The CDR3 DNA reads TGCGCCAGCAGCCGATATCCCCCGGGCTCCGAAAAAAACATTCAGTACTTC.

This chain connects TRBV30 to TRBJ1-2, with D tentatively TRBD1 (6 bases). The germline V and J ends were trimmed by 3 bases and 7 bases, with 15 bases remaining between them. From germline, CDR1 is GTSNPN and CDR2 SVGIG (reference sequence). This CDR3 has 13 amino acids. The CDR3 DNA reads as TGTGCCTGGAGGGGAGGGGGGAAGGGTGGCTACACCTTC. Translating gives CAWRGGGKGGYTF.

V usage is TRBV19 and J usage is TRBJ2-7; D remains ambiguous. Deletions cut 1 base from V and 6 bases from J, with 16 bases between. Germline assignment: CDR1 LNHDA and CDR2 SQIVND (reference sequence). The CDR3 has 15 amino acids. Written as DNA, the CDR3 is TGTGCCAGTAGTATAGCGGCAGGCGTCAAGGGCGAGCAGTACTTC. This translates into CASSIAAGVKGEQYF.